One and the same sample provided the 5 T cell receptor beta chains below, sequenced in a study of Ad26.COV2.S vaccination and SARS-CoV-2 variants. Method: immunoSEQ multiplex PCR; TCRdb's copy keeps in-frame clones and lacks some. The table records 440,000 or so clones, roughly 87% of them present only once. Treatment denoted: about 20 received Ad26.COV2.S at low or high dose, single or two shots; a few received placebo; per-sample allocation not given. The investigators took samples on day 63 after the first vaccine or placebo injection. The sequenced sample was peripheral blood, obtained in a trial of Ad26.COV2.S vaccine versus placebo. The receptors were sampled from a person between 18 and 59 years old who received the Ad26.COV2.S COVID-19 vaccine or a placebo.

The rearrangement links TRBV29-1 to TRBJ2-2; D remains unclear. The CDR3 extends over 12 amino acids. V was cut by 5 bases and J by 3 bases, with 7 bases left in between. The V gene's germline CDR1 is SQVTM and CDR2 ANQGSEA. CDR3 residues: CSVLRDTGELFF. The CDR3, as DNA: TGCAGCGTTTTGAGAGACACCGGGGAGCTGTTTTTT.

This chain connects TRBV30 to TRBJ2-1; 12 bases align to TRBD2. CDR1 is GTSNPN and CDR2 is SVGIG in the germline V gene (reference sequence). V trimming: 0 bases; J trimming: 7 bases; junction bases outside the gene matches: 4. CDR3 length: 15 residues. CDR3 sequence reads: CAWSVWTSGENEQFF. The CDR3 DNA follows: TGTGCCTGGAGTGTTTGGACTAGCGGGGAAAATGAGCAGTTCTTC.

The chain links TRBV5-1 to TRBJ2-3; TRBD1 agrees at 12 bases. With V trimmed by 1 base and J by 4 bases, 13 bases remained unmatched. The CDR3 loop spans 19 amino acids. The germline CDR1 and CDR2 sequences are SGHRS and YFSETQ. The DNA for the CDR3 is TGCGCCAGCAGCTTGAGTACGTCTTTGGGGACAGGGGGCCCAGATACGCAGTATTTT. Residues: CASSLSTSLGTGGPDTQYF.

This rearrangement joins TRBV3-1 (or the pseudogene TRBV3-2) to TRBJ2-7, with TRBD2 matching 12 bases. The CDR3 is made up of 18 amino acids. V shed 5 bases, J shed 0 bases, and the junction held 11 bases outside the gene matches. Germline CDR1 LGHDT, CDR2 YNNKEL (reference sequence). CDR3 coding DNA: TGTGCCAGCAGCGCGGGGCTAGCGGGAGGGATGAGCTCCTACGAGCAGTACTTC. Amino acids: CASSAGLAGGMSSYEQYF.

This chain connects TRBV4-1 to TRBJ1-2; TRBD1 matches 8 bases. The V gene's germline CDR1 is MGHRA and CDR2 YSYEKL. Trimming cost V 4 bases and J 4 bases; bases outside gene matches: 5. This CDR3 comprises 14 residues. CDR3 nucleotides: TGCGCCAGCAGCCGCCCAGGGGGCTCCTATGGCTACACCTTC. Amino acid sequence: CASSRPGGSYGYTF.